A single T cell receptor (beta chain) is shown here with its context. Germline V gene lookup returns CDR1 MGHRA and CDR2 YSYEKL. J gave up 8 bases and V 2 bases, and 6 bases lay outside the gene matches. This CDR3 comprises 16 residues. These data come from a study of technical replicates of blood from several donors. Libraries were prepared by immunoSEQ multiplex PCR; TCRdb keeps only in-frame clonotypes and omits some of them. The sample yields some 48,000 clones, approximately 94% seen once. The TCR originated in a human donor in good health. Sequencing was done on a sample of T cells isolated from PBMCs. The V and J genes are TRBV4-1 and TRBJ1-6, with TRBD1 identical over 10 bases. CDR3 sequence: CASSQPGGTGDSPLHF. The CDR3 DNA reads as TGCGCCAGCAGCCAACCAGGGGGGACAGGGGATTCACCCCTCCACTTT.